Listed below are T cell receptor beta chains from one sample, sequenced in a study of blood T cell repertoires in COVID-19. Repertoires were generated with immunoSEQ multiplex PCR, while TCRdb's copy carries only in-frame clones and drops some. The sample consists of approximately 230,000 clones, around 82% of them appearing once. Sequenced input: peripheral blood. These receptors were taken from a woman of 80 years or more with active or convalescent COVID-19. The CDR3 runs from the conserved cysteine through the conserved F or W. Fields, in order: J gene, V gene, clone size, D gene, CDR3 DNA, CDR3 protein. A D gene is named only where the DNA matches it firmly. Size is stated for part of the rows, as once, few or many counts, or as a class when the clone is expanded.

j_call: TRBJ2-1
v_call: TRBV5-4
clone_size: -
d_call: TRBD2
cdr3_nt: TGTGCCAGCAGCTTGGCCTCCAGCGGGAGATTCAACAATGAGCAGTTCTTC
cdr3_aa: CASSLASSGRFNNEQFF

j_call: TRBJ2-5
v_call: TRBV10-3
clone_size: few
d_call: -
cdr3_nt: TGTGCCATCAGTGACCAAAGGGGGTCAGGAGAGACCCAGTACTTC
cdr3_aa: CAISDQRGSGETQYF

j_call: TRBJ2-5
v_call: TRBV9
clone_size: -
d_call: -
cdr3_nt: TGTGCCAGCAGCGGTACTTACGGTTACCAAGAGACCCAGTACTTC
cdr3_aa: CASSGTYGYQETQYF

j_call: TRBJ1-3
v_call: TRBV18
clone_size: -
d_call: TRBD1
cdr3_nt: TGTGCCAGCTCACCACTTCCCAGGGGGTTATCTGGAAACACCATATATTTT
cdr3_aa: CASSPLPRGLSGNTIYF

j_call: TRBJ2-5
v_call: TRBV3-1/TRBV3-2
clone_size: -
d_call: -
cdr3_nt: TGTGCCAGCAGCCAAACAGGAAAAGAGACCCAGTACTTC
cdr3_aa: CASSQTGKETQYF

j_call: TRBJ2-1
v_call: TRBV6-5
clone_size: -
d_call: TRBD2
cdr3_nt: TGTGCCAGCAGGATAGTAGCGGGAGTATACAATGAGCAGTTCTTC
cdr3_aa: CASRIVAGVYNEQFF

j_call: TRBJ2-7
v_call: TRBV10-3
clone_size: -
d_call: -
cdr3_nt: TGTGCCATCAGTGAGTCCCCAGCGGGTCACTACGAGCAGTACTTC
cdr3_aa: CAISESPAGHYEQYF

j_call: TRBJ2-5
v_call: TRBV27
clone_size: once
d_call: -
cdr3_nt: TGTGCCAGCAGTTTAAAGGCGGCGTGGAGGGTAGGAGAGACCCAGTACTTC
cdr3_aa: CASSLKAAWRVGETQYF

j_call: TRBJ2-2
v_call: TRBV19
clone_size: -
d_call: -
cdr3_nt: TGTGCCAGTAGCCCCCCGTTAGGGGCCACCGGGGAGCTGTTTTTT
cdr3_aa: CASSPPLGATGELFF

j_call: TRBJ1-5
v_call: TRBV18
clone_size: -
d_call: -
cdr3_nt: TGTGCCAGCTCACCGGAGTCCAGGGGCCAGCCCCAGCATTTT
cdr3_aa: CASSPESRGQPQHF

j_call: TRBJ1-2
v_call: TRBV9
clone_size: -
d_call: -
cdr3_nt: TGTGCCAGCAGCCCCAGCTCGGGGTTTTACGGCTACACCTTC
cdr3_aa: CASSPSSGFYGYTF

j_call: TRBJ2-7
v_call: TRBV6-5
clone_size: -
d_call: -
cdr3_nt: TGTGCCAGCAGTTACTCGAGTTCACAGGGCCCCTACGAGCAGTACTTC
cdr3_aa: CASSYSSSQGPYEQYF

j_call: TRBJ1-3
v_call: TRBV29-1
clone_size: -
d_call: TRBD1
cdr3_nt: TGCAGCGTTGACCCCGACAGGGGCAGCATATATTTT
cdr3_aa: CSVDPDRGSIYF

j_call: TRBJ2-1
v_call: TRBV28
clone_size: -
d_call: TRBD2
cdr3_nt: TGTGCCAGCAGTTTCGGGGGGGGCTTGGTCCAGTTCTTC
cdr3_aa: CASSFGGGLVQFF

j_call: TRBJ1-1
v_call: TRBV3-1/TRBV3-2
clone_size: -
d_call: TRBD1
cdr3_nt: TGTGCCAGCAGCCCCAGGGACAGAGGGACTGAAGCTTTCTTT
cdr3_aa: CASSPRDRGTEAFF

j_call: TRBJ2-3
v_call: TRBV5-1
clone_size: -
d_call: -
cdr3_nt: TGCGCCAGCAGCTTGGAACAGAGCACAGATACGCAGTATTTT
cdr3_aa: CASSLEQSTDTQYF

j_call: TRBJ2-1
v_call: TRBV20-1
clone_size: -
d_call: -
cdr3_nt: TGCAGTGCTAGTGCTTTTAGGGGGAACTCCTACAATGAGCAGTTCTTC
cdr3_aa: CSASAFRGNSYNEQFF

j_call: TRBJ1-1
v_call: TRBV5-1
clone_size: -
d_call: -
cdr3_nt: TGCGCCAGCAGCTTGAGCGCCATGAACACTGAAGCTTTCTTT
cdr3_aa: CASSLSAMNTEAFF

j_call: TRBJ2-5
v_call: TRBV11-3
clone_size: -
d_call: TRBD2
cdr3_nt: TGTGCCAGCAGCTTAGTAACTAGCGGGACCCAGTACTTC
cdr3_aa: CASSLVTSGTQYF

j_call: TRBJ1-1
v_call: TRBV29-1
clone_size: -
d_call: -
cdr3_nt: TGCAGCGCCGCACCACAGGAGATGAACACTGAAGCTTTCTTT
cdr3_aa: CSAAPQEMNTEAFF

j_call: TRBJ1-3
v_call: TRBV28
clone_size: -
d_call: -
cdr3_nt: TGTGCCAGCAGGGAAAACAGGGACGGAGGAAACACCATATATTTT
cdr3_aa: CASRENRDGGNTIYF

j_call: TRBJ1-3
v_call: TRBV3-1/TRBV3-2
clone_size: -
d_call: -
cdr3_nt: TGTGCCAGCAGCCAAGTAGCGGCCTCTGGAAACACCATATATTTT
cdr3_aa: CASSQVAASGNTIYF

j_call: TRBJ1-2
v_call: TRBV14
clone_size: -
d_call: TRBD1
cdr3_nt: TGTGCCAGCAGCGGACAGGGGTCCCGTCCAGAGGGCTACACCTTC
cdr3_aa: CASSGQGSRPEGYTF

j_call: TRBJ1-1
v_call: TRBV10-3
clone_size: -
d_call: TRBD1
cdr3_nt: TGTGCCATCAGTGTAACCGGCGACAGGGAAGGAGCTTTCTTT
cdr3_aa: CAISVTGDREGAFF

j_call: TRBJ1-2
v_call: TRBV19
clone_size: -
d_call: -
cdr3_nt: TGTGCCAGTAGTATAGATTACCGGCCTACTACTGATGGCTACACCTTC
cdr3_aa: CASSIDYRPTTDGYTF

j_call: TRBJ1-1
v_call: TRBV10-3
clone_size: -
d_call: -
cdr3_nt: TGTGCCACCATCTTACAGCCGAACACTGAAGCTTTCTTT
cdr3_aa: CATILQPNTEAFF

j_call: TRBJ1-6
v_call: TRBV15
clone_size: -
d_call: TRBD1
cdr3_nt: TGTGCCACCAGCAGTGACCGGACAGGGTTTAATTCACCCCTCCACTTT
cdr3_aa: CATSSDRTGFNSPLHF

j_call: TRBJ1-1
v_call: TRBV5-1
clone_size: -
d_call: -
cdr3_nt: TGCGCCAGCAGCTTCACTGCCATGAACACTGAAGCTTTCTTT
cdr3_aa: CASSFTAMNTEAFF

j_call: TRBJ1-2
v_call: TRBV28
clone_size: -
d_call: -
cdr3_nt: TGTGCCAGCAGTTTACAACAGCTCTATGGCTACACCTTC
cdr3_aa: CASSLQQLYGYTF

j_call: TRBJ2-7
v_call: TRBV5-1
clone_size: -
d_call: TRBD1
cdr3_nt: TGCGCCAGCAGCTTGATCCAGGGGGAATACGAGCAGTACTTC
cdr3_aa: CASSLIQGEYEQYF

j_call: TRBJ1-1
v_call: TRBV19
clone_size: once
d_call: -
cdr3_nt: TGTGCCAGTAGTACCACCAGATTTGAAGCTTTCTTT
cdr3_aa: CASSTTRFEAFF

j_call: TRBJ2-7
v_call: TRBV7-9
clone_size: -
d_call: -
cdr3_nt: TGTGCCAGCAGCTTTCACGGGGAACTTCTGTACTTC
cdr3_aa: CASSFHGELLYF

j_call: TRBJ2-5
v_call: TRBV2
clone_size: -
d_call: TRBD2
cdr3_nt: TGTGCCAGCAGTGGAGGACTAGCGGGAGTTCAGACCCAGTACTTC
cdr3_aa: CASSGGLAGVQTQYF

j_call: TRBJ2-2
v_call: TRBV5-1
clone_size: -
d_call: -
cdr3_nt: TGCGCCAGCAGCTTGCGGTCAGGAAACACCGGGGAGCTGTTTTTT
cdr3_aa: CASSLRSGNTGELFF

j_call: TRBJ2-5
v_call: TRBV5-1
clone_size: once
d_call: -
cdr3_nt: TGCGCCAGCAGCTTCCAGGGGGGAGGTGAGACCCAGTACTTC
cdr3_aa: CASSFQGGGETQYF

j_call: TRBJ1-5
v_call: TRBV4-2
clone_size: -
d_call: -
cdr3_nt: TGTGCCAGCAGCCAAGATCGTAGCAATCAGCCCCAGCATTTT
cdr3_aa: CASSQDRSNQPQHF

j_call: TRBJ2-3
v_call: TRBV4-1
clone_size: -
d_call: -
cdr3_nt: TGCGCCAGCAGCCAAGGGGCAGGGCCAGATACGCAGTATTTT
cdr3_aa: CASSQGAGPDTQYF

j_call: TRBJ1-1
v_call: TRBV7-9
clone_size: -
d_call: TRBD1
cdr3_nt: TGTGCCAGCAGCCCTAGACAGGGACACACTGAAGCTTTCTTT
cdr3_aa: CASSPRQGHTEAFF

j_call: TRBJ2-4
v_call: TRBV30
clone_size: -
d_call: -
cdr3_nt: TGTGCCTGGGGTGGCGGGGGCAACATTCAGTACTTC
cdr3_aa: CAWGGGGNIQYF

j_call: TRBJ2-3
v_call: TRBV2
clone_size: -
d_call: TRBD2
cdr3_nt: TGTGCCAGCAGTGAATGGGGCGCGGGACTAAGGGCAGATACGCAGTATTTT
cdr3_aa: CASSEWGAGLRADTQYF

j_call: TRBJ1-2
v_call: TRBV19
clone_size: -
d_call: TRBD1
cdr3_nt: TGTGCCAGTAGGCCGACAGGGGGTACTAACTATGGCTACACCTTC
cdr3_aa: CASRPTGGTNYGYTF

j_call: TRBJ2-3
v_call: TRBV2
clone_size: few
d_call: -
cdr3_nt: TGTGCCAGCCAAGGAGGTTATAGTTCAGATACGCAGTATTTT
cdr3_aa: CASQGGYSSDTQYF

j_call: TRBJ2-1
v_call: TRBV7-9
clone_size: -
d_call: TRBD2
cdr3_nt: TGTGCCAGCAGCTTCCGGGAGGGCCCAGGGGACAATGAGCAGTTCTTC
cdr3_aa: CASSFREGPGDNEQFF

j_call: TRBJ2-3
v_call: TRBV7-2
clone_size: -
d_call: TRBD1
cdr3_nt: TGTGCCGGCAGCTTTCCTACAGGGGGCATAGATACGCAGTATTTT
cdr3_aa: CAGSFPTGGIDTQYF

j_call: TRBJ1-5
v_call: TRBV6-5
clone_size: -
d_call: TRBD1
cdr3_nt: TGTGCCAGCAGTCCCCCGGGACAGGGACAGCCCCAGCATTTT
cdr3_aa: CASSPPGQGQPQHF

j_call: TRBJ1-2
v_call: TRBV10-1
clone_size: -
d_call: -
cdr3_nt: TGCGCCAGCAGTGAGAGCCCAAACTATGGCTACACCTTC
cdr3_aa: CASSESPNYGYTF